A selection of T cell receptor beta chains follows, all from one sample in a study of response to subunit inactivated influenza vaccine. TCRdb processed the RT-PCR reads anew with MiXCR; each CDR3 protein has one entry. The sample consists of about 480,000 distinct CDR3 sequences, roughly 13% of them appearing once. Here the sequenced sample was PBMCs from blood, taken around seven weeks after vaccination. The receptors were gathered from a man between 50 and 59 years old who received an inactivated influenza vaccine. The CDR3 runs from the conserved cysteine through the conserved F or W. The D gene is left open where the match is weak. Rows may omit the clone size; those that give it use once, few, many or a size class.

TRBV4-1,.,TRBJ2-1,.,14,CASSQEPSLHEQFF,TGCGCCAGCAGCCAAGAACCCAGCTTACATGAGCAGTTCTTC
TRBV4-1,.,TRBJ1-1,many,18,CASSQDQAILGRNTEAFF,TGCGCCAGCAGCCAAGATCAGGCCATTTTGGGCAGGAACACTGAAGCTTTCTTT
TRBV29-1,.,TRBJ2-3,many,14,CSVEDRRGRATQYF,TGCAGCGTTGAAGATCGGCGGGGTAGGGCTACGCAGTATTTT
TRBV4-2,TRBD2,TRBJ2-2,few,17,CASSPASGRGSTGELFF,TGTGCCAGCAGCCCGGCTAGCGGGAGGGGAAGCACCGGGGAGCTGTTTTTT
TRBV6-5,.,TRBJ1-2,many,14,CASSSPVGGNGYTF,TGTGCCAGCAGTTCCCCCGTTGGGGGCAACGGCTACACCTTC
TRBV7-3,TRBD2,TRBJ2-1,.,15,CASSFSGTSGSEQFF,TGTGCCAGCAGCTTTAGTGGGACTAGCGGGAGCGAGCAGTTCTTC
TRBV4-1,TRBD1,TRBJ1-2,few,15,CASSQDNRGSFGYTF,TGCGCCAGCAGCCAAGATAACAGGGGATCCTTCGGCTACACCTTC
TRBV5-1,.,TRBJ1-5,few,15,CASSLTSGRNQPQHF,TGCGCCAGCAGCTTGACATCCGGGCGAAATCAGCCCCAGCATTTT
TRBV6-1,TRBD1,TRBJ2-3,few,17,CASRTETGAWGTDTQYF,TGTGCCAGCAGAACCGAAACAGGGGCGTGGGGCACAGATACGCAGTATTTT
TRBV12-3/TRBV12-4,.,TRBJ2-7,many,14,CASTPRDMGYEQYF,TGTGCCAGCACCCCCAGGGACATGGGCTACGAGCAGTACTTC
TRBV20-1,TRBD2,TRBJ2-3,.,15,CSASDLAGNTDTQYF,TGCAGTGCTAGCGACCTAGCGGGAAACACAGATACGCAGTATTTT
TRBV4-3,.,TRBJ1-2,few,16,CASSQGYREVNYGYTF,TGCGCCAGCAGCCAGGGATACAGGGAAGTCAACTATGGCTACACCTTC
TRBV7-9,.,TRBJ2-3,few,12,CASSGSPDTQYF,TGTGCCAGCAGTGGGAGCCCAGATACGCAGTATTTT
TRBV10-3,.,TRBJ1-2,few,14,CAISAGRVNYGYTF,TGTGCCATCAGTGCGGGCAGGGTAAACTATGGCTACACCTTC
TRBV7-2,.,TRBJ2-3,many,12,CASNPSTDTQYF,TGTGCCAGCAACCCGTCCACAGATACGCAGTATTTT
TRBV5-1,TRBD2,TRBJ2-3,many,15,CASSLGRGGTDTQYF,TGCGCCAGCAGCTTGGGGCGGGGGGGCACAGATACGCAGTATTTT
TRBV20-1,.,TRBJ1-1,many,14,CSAPLYGANTEAFF,TGCAGTGCCCCACTATATGGGGCGAACACTGAAGCTTTCTTT
TRBV7-2,TRBD1,TRBJ2-2,.,17,CASSSNIGTANTGELFF,TGTGCCAGCAGCTCCAATATAGGGACAGCGAACACCGGGGAGCTGTTTTTT
TRBV7-2,TRBD1,TRBJ2-7,few,16,CASSLTTGTGGYEQYF,TGTGCCAGCAGCTTAACCACCGGGACAGGGGGCTACGAGCAGTACTTC
TRBV4-1,.,TRBJ2-2,.,16,CASSHPQGRGTGELFF,TGCGCCAGCAGCCACCCCCAGGGGCGGGGGACCGGGGAGCTGTTTTTT
TRBV7-9,.,TRBJ1-2,few,16,CASSLPAGSSNYGYTF,TGTGCCAGCAGCTTACCGGCGGGGAGCTCTAACTATGGCTACACCTTC
TRBV12-3/TRBV12-4,TRBD1,TRBJ2-1,few,16,CASSFGGTGLYNEQFF,TGTGCCAGCAGTTTCGGTGGGACAGGGCTGTACAATGAGCAGTTCTTC
TRBV12-3/TRBV12-4,.,TRBJ2-5,many,13,CASRSSYQETQYF,TGTGCCAGCAGATCCAGTTACCAAGAGACCCAGTACTTC
TRBV3-1,.,TRBJ2-5,few,15,CASSSGAGRGETQYF,TGTGCCAGCAGCTCTGGGGCAGGACGAGGCGAGACCCAGTACTTC
TRBV7-9,TRBD2,TRBJ2-5,few,16,CASSVPGGGYQETQYF,TGTGCCAGCAGCGTACCCGGCGGGGGGTACCAAGAGACCCAGTACTTC
TRBV6-2/TRBV6-3,TRBD1,TRBJ2-2,few,18,CASSFNPRDRKNTGELFF,TGTGCCAGCAGTTTCAACCCCCGGGACAGGAAGAACACCGGGGAGCTGTTTTTT